Listed here are 11 T cell receptor beta chains from one sample, sequenced in a study of blood T cell repertoires in COVID-19. Using immunoSEQ multiplex PCR, the repertoire was profiled, and TCRdb retains in-frame clones only, with some absent. The table shows 200,000 to 250,000 clones, with around 81% occurring only once. The sample was peripheral blood. All receptors derive from a man younger than 45 who had recovered from COVID-19.

The chain couples TRBV6-5 to TRBJ1-5, with 7 bases fitting TRBD1. The V segment lost 10 bases and the J segment 6 bases; nucleotides outside the gene matches: 9. CDR1 is MNHEY, CDR2 SVGAGI, per germline. The CDR3 sequence is 13 residues long. The CDR3 DNA reads TGTGCCACCAATAGACAGGGTTTTCAGCCCCAGCATTTT. Protein sequence: CATNRQGFQPQHF.

Only a few counts were recorded for this clone. This chain joins TRBV6-4 and TRBJ1-2, with TRBD1 as a possible D gene (5 bases). This CDR3 region has 14 residues. The germline CDR1 and CDR2 sequences are MRHNA and SNTAGT. Trimming stripped 8 bases from V and 6 bases from J, with 19 bases between. CDR3 in amino acids: CASPTVSLDDGYTF. The CDR3 region has the DNA TGTGCCAGCCCGACAGTTTCATTAGATGATGGCTACACCTTC.

This chain connects TRBV5-1 to TRBJ2-2; possible D gene TRBD2, 6 bases. Germline CDR1 reads SGHRS; CDR2 reads YFSETQ. The CDR3 runs to 16 residues. Trimming stripped 0 bases from V and 0 bases from J, with 9 bases between. CDR3 sequence (DNA): TGCGCCAGCAGCTTGGGGCGGGGACCGAACACCGGGGAGCTGTTTTTT. It encodes CASSLGRGPNTGELFF.

This clone was detected only a few times. V gene TRBV19 combines with J gene TRBJ1-1; possible D gene TRBD1, 6 bases. CDR3 size: 14 residues. V was shortened by 3 bases and J by 5 bases, with 13 bases between the two germline ends. CDR1 and CDR2 (germline): LNHDA, SQIVND (reference sequence). The CDR3 loop is CASSIGGAKTEAFF. The CDR3 nucleotides are TGTGCCAGTAGTATTGGGGGCGCAAAGACTGAAGCTTTCTTT. Based on the CDR3 plus reference TRBV19 and TRBJ1-1, the full variable domain is DGGITQSPKYLFRKEGQNVTLSCEQNLNHDAMYWYRQDPGQGLRLIYYSQIVNDFQKGDIAEGYSVSREKKESFPLTVTSAQKNPTAFYLCASSIGGAKTEAFFGQGTRLTVV.

This clone has just a few counts. The chain recombines TRBV5-6 with TRBJ1-1, with D possibly being TRBD1 (5 bases). Germline lookup yields CDR1 SGHDT and CDR2 YYEEEE. V was clipped by 3 bases and J by 4 bases, with 13 bases between them. The CDR3 sequence is 14 residues long. In DNA, the CDR3 is TGTGCCAGCAGCTCTTTCAGGGAGGTCACTGAAGCTTTCTTT. It translates to CASSSFREVTEAFF.

The chain recombines TRBV5-4 with TRBJ2-7; TRBD2 matches at 9 bases. This CDR3 contains 12 residues. CDR1 and CDR2 from the germline V gene are SGHNT and YYREEE (reference sequence). Germline trimming cut 2 bases from V and 7 bases from J; bases unmatched to any gene: 1. For the CDR3, the DNA is TGTGCCAGCAGCTTACTAGCGGGTGAGCAGTACTTC. Its translation is CASSLLAGEQYF.

The sample holds a few counts of this clone. The chain is built from TRBV18 and TRBJ2-7, with TRBD1 as a possible D gene (7 bases). The germline gives CDR1 KGHSH, CDR2 LQKENI. V lost 3 bases to trimming and J lost 2 bases, with 14 bases between them. The CDR3 covers 15 residues. The CDR3 loop is CASSPKAGGTYEQYF. CDR3 coding DNA: TGTGCCAGCTCACCGAAGGCAGGGGGGACCTACGAGCAGTACTTC.

V and J are TRBV6-5 and TRBJ1-2; TRBD1 matches at 10 bases. Looked up from germline, CDR1 is MNHEY and CDR2 is SVGAGI. J lost 6 bases, V lost 6 bases, and 7 bases had no gene match. The CDR3 runs to 14 residues. The CDR3 loop reads CASSRWTGGDGYTF. CDR3 coding DNA: TGTGCCAGCAGCCGTTGGACAGGGGGGGATGGCTACACCTTC.

The genes are TRBV28 and TRBJ2-3; D may be TRBD2 (7 bases). The CDR3 contains 18 residues. Between the trimmed V and J ends, which lost 3 bases and 4 bases, there was a span of 23 bases. CDR1 MDHEN and CDR2 SYDVKM come from the germline V gene. The CDR3 sequence: CASSLGTKGGPTADTQYF. The CDR3 nucleotides are TGTGCCAGCAGTTTGGGAACTAAGGGGGGGCCAACGGCAGATACGCAGTATTTT.

The V gene is TRBV7-9, the J gene TRBJ2-1, with D possibly TRBD2 on 5 matching bases. The CDR3 length is 12 residues. The V gene's germline CDR1 is SEHNR and CDR2 FQNEAQ (reference sequence). V was shortened by 6 bases and J by 10 bases, with 13 bases between the two germline ends. The CDR3 sequence is CASSPNGVEQFF. As DNA, the CDR3 is TGTGCCAGCAGTCCTAACGGGGTAGAGCAGTTCTTC.

This rearrangement joins TRBV18 to TRBJ1-2, with a possible D match to TRBD1 (5 bases). The CDR3 loop spans 15 amino acids. Germline CDR1 reads KGHSH; CDR2 reads LQKENI. The V gene lost 6 bases and the J gene lost 5 bases, with 19 bases spanning the gap. Written as DNA, the CDR3 is TGTGCCAGCTCCACCGAGGGGAACGGGGGTTATGGCTACACCTTC. Amino acid sequence: CASSTEGNGGYGYTF. Combining the CDR3 with reference TRBV18 and TRBJ1-2 gives the whole variable domain NAGVMQNPRHLVRRRGQEARLRCSPMKGHSHVYWYRQLPEEGLKFMVYLQKENIIDESGMPKERFSAEFPKEGPSILRIQQVVRGDSAAYFCASSTEGNGGYGYTFGSGTRLTVV.